This paragraph reports one T cell receptor beta chain. Time point denoted: patch test 2, 6 weeks after DPC sensitization. Treatment defined: therapeutic diphenylcyclopropenone sensitization with weekly scalp DPC. TCRdb used MiXCR to reprocess the RACE reads, holding one entry per CDR3 protein. This repertoire shows tens of thousands of distinct CDR3 sequences, about 8% found once; its top ten account for 3% to 4.5%. The sample belongs to a study of human T cells and chemical hapten exposure. About the study: From small differences in pooled library volume came most of the variation in per-sample TCR yields.

In germline, CDR1 is MNHNY, CDR2 SVGAGI (reference sequence). This CDR3 is 13 amino acids long. Trimming removed 10 bases from V and 5 bases from J, with 14 bases in between. The receptor was isolated from a woman aged 50 to 65 with alopecia areata. Some clones in this sample may be carry-over from other donors' samples. This chain links TRBV6-6 with TRBJ2-2, with D perhaps matching TRBD1 or TRBD2 (6 bases each). Source: whole blood, taken in connection with sensitization to the hapten diphenylcyclopropenone (DPC). The CDR3 DNA reads TGTGCCACCTCGGGGGCCGGGACCGGGGAGCTGTTTTTT. As protein: CATSGAGTGELFF.